This section outlines one T cell receptor beta chain sequence together with its context. Original processing methods: From reference gene primer amplification, estimates of nucleated cell counts were derived. Profiled with immunoSEQ multiplex PCR; TCRdb holds only in-frame clones, not every one. V and J calls and clone size follow that table, whereas D and trimming were derived from the DNA. The sample includes 250,000 to 300,000 clones, 88% seen only once; the top ten take roughly a tenth. The CDR3 has 16 residues. V shed 1 base and J shed 5 bases, with 15 bases lying between them. The V gene's germline CDR1 is LGHDT and CDR2 YNNKEL (reference sequence). The data originate from a study of blood T cell repertoires in COVID-19. For the study at large: The origin of the acute and convalescent COVID-19 samples was the United States, Italy and Spain. From T cells, B-cell-depleted T cells, or PBMCs came the material, which was cDNA or gDNA.

The rearrangement joins TRBV3-1 (or the pseudogene TRBV3-2) to TRBJ1-5; tentative D call: TRBD1 (5 bases). This receptor was taken from a woman aged 70-85 years with COVID-19, enrolled during active disease. The source material was peripheral blood. CDR3 amino acids: CASSQAGGTAYQPQHF. Written as DNA, the CDR3 is TGTGCCAGCAGCCAAGCCGGCGGGACGGCGTATCAGCCCCAGCATTTT.